This T cell receptor beta chain is drawn from a study of read filtering for tumor transcriptome and immune sequencing (dated by TCRdb to about 2020). For the study in its entirety: The cohort had approximately 16 male and more than 12 female patients with a mean age of about 70 years, ranging from roughly 47 to 85. By revised international staging, roughly eight patients were R-ISS I, 15 to 20 were R-ISS II and over five were R-ISS III. After DNase treatment, whole-transcriptome libraries were prepared with the TruSeq RNA Access Library Prep Kit. Per sample, about 4.05 to 11 million TCR-region mapped reads were obtained with IR-seq, compared with only about 80 to 1,400 with RNA-seq. Using the same bone marrow samples, the study ran both targeted immune repertoire sequencing and bulk whole-transcriptome sequencing and then compared the TCR repertoires from each method. A main aim was a read-filtering strategy for immune repertoire data, specifically whether clonotypes supported by a single read should be removed. General conclusions and limits of the study: In IR-seq, 80% to 85% of clonotypes but about 3.5% of total reads were represented by single-read clonotypes, whereas in RNA-seq, around three quarters of clonotypes and approximately 40% of reads were represented by single-read clonotypes. Compared with RNA-seq, IR-seq captured clonotypes at much higher depth and more reliably, and a smaller IR-seq throughput was enough to identify most shared clonotypes. Removing single-read clonotypes increased the correlation between IR-seq and RNA-seq shared clonotype proportions. The sorted CD138-negative fraction was not purified T cells but a mixed bone marrow immune population.

V is pared back by 2 bases and J by 4 bases, with 11 bases lying between the germline termini. From the cysteine through the phenylalanine, the CDR3 covers 14 amino acids. Left in the record is the CDR3 DNA by itself, 42 bases read in frame from the first base. CDR1 and CDR2 are read off the germline V gene (reference sequence) as SEHNR and FQNEAQ. Each patient had bone marrow sampled at the time of active disease. Isolation of bone marrow mononuclear cells was performed by Ficoll-Hypaque density gradient centrifugation. To remove myeloma plasma cells, the cells were labeled with CD138 magnetic microbeads on a MACS separator, and CD138-negative cells were then collected by negative selection. Flow cytometry on an Attune NxT with CD138 antibodies was used to check the purity of the isolated cells. Total RNA was extracted using TRIzol reagent and was quantified on a NanoDrop spectrophotometer. For each patient, the CD138-negative bone marrow sample underwent paired RNA-seq and IR-seq.

Ten or more counts support this clonotype. There is no known antigen for this receptor. Per-base quality was not reported, and no clone a single base away is much larger than it. Starting from 400 ng RNA, TCR libraries were constructed with the Immunoverse kit using molecular barcoded adaptors that cover the alpha/delta and beta/gamma chains. TCR library preparation used the same RNA that went into transcriptome sequencing. TCR libraries were sequenced on an Illumina HiSeq 4000 with 2 x 150 cycles. The authors' pipeline ran thus. MiXCR aligned TCR reads to human V, D, J and C references and assembled the aligned reads into CDR3 clonotypes, with quality filtering and error correction included. The tcR package in R was used for analysis of clonotype counts and gene usage diversity. Raw mapping reads were checked after the RNA-seq reads had been mapped by STAR aligner version 2.5.3a onto the human GRCh37 genome. To test how sequencing depth affected the clonotypes detected, IR-seq fastq files were randomly downsampled with Seqtk 1.3. The public reads were run again by TCRdb, first through fastp at Q25 and then through MiXCR, and only productive beta chains were kept. Rows are unified per CDR3 protein, each entry keeping the most common DNA and genes. The V and J calls shown here were made by TCRdb, not taken from the authors' results. Counted in this sample were about 24,000 distinct CDR3 sequences; 20% to 25% of them appeared once. Of the sample, 17% is held by the ten largest clones.

This TCR came from a donor at least 40 years old with multiple myeloma. Here the chain combines TRBV7-9 and TRBJ1-2; D gene: possibly TRBD1, on 6 matching bases. Specimen: a population of CD138-negative cells sorted from bone marrow. Interpreted using the paper, the cell subset or site label stands for: bone marrow mononuclear cells depleted of CD138+ plasma/myeloma cells by negative magnetic selection. The bases are TGTGCCAGCAGCTTAAACCCGGACAGCTATGGCTACACCTTC. Its protein product is CASSLNPDSYGYTF.